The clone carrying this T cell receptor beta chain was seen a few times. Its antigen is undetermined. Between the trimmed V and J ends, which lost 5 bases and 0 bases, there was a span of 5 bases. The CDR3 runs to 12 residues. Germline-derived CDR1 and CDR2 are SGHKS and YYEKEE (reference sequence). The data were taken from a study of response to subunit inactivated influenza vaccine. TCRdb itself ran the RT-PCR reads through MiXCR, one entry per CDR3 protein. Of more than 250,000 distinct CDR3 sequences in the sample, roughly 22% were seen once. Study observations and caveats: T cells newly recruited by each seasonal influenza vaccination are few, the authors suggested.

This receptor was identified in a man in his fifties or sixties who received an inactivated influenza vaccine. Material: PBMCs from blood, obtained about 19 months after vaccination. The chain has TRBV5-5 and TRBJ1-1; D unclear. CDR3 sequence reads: CASRNMNTEAFF. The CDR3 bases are TGTGCCAGCAGAAATATGAACACTGAAGCTTTCTTT.